A single sample gave rise to the 3 T cell receptor beta chains below, sequenced in a study of monozygotic twins with inflammatory bowel disease. TCRdb reprocessed the 5' RACE reads, with one entry per CDR3 protein and no DNA. The sample table sets out 310,000 or so distinct CDR3 sequences. Input material: blood. The receptors come from a human donor with ulcerative colitis or Crohn's disease, or a healthy co-twin of an affected twin (not recorded which).

The chain uses TRBV5-1 and TRBJ1-1; with no DNA, the TCRdb D assignment of TRBD1 cannot be verified. The CDR3 consists of 17 residues. In germline, CDR1 is SGHRS, CDR2 YFSETQ. CDR3 in amino acids: CASSPTGQGGTNTEAFF.

The J gene is TRBJ1-2, the V gene TRBV14; TCRdb's D call, TRBD1, is unchecked because there is no DNA. The CDR3 contains 17 residues. Germline V gene data show CDR1 as SGHDN and CDR2 as FVKESK. CDR3 sequence: CASSQEGPTGGVYGYTF.

This chain joins TRBV5-1 and TRBJ2-2. The CDR3 covers 14 residues. Germline CDR1 reads SGHRS; CDR2 reads YFSETQ. The CDR3 sequence is CAGQRWGSAGELFF.